The T cell receptor beta chain described here comes from a study of T-cell memory formation after mild COVID-19. This clonotype turned up a few times. From the 5' RACE reads, TCRdb called clonotypes with MiXCR, one entry per CDR3 protein. This repertoire shows hundreds of thousands of distinct CDR3 sequences, around 21% found once; its top ten account for about an eighth. CDR3 length equals 14 residues. Germline lookup yields CDR1 SGHVS and CDR2 FNYEAQ. Trimming took 5 bases from V and 2 from J, leaving 12 bases between them. The sequenced material came from PBMCs or a T cell subset sorted from them (not recorded which). The receptor comes from an adult woman who had mild COVID-19 (a few samples of this study predate the infection). Cell type and time point are not known. V usage is TRBV7-6 and J usage is TRBJ1-1, with D hard to call. The DNA for the CDR3 is TGTGCCAGCAGCCCCGGACTGGAAAACACTGAAGCTTTCTTT. Translating gives CASSPGLENTEAFF. The whole variable domain, filled in from reference TRBV7-6 and TRBJ1-1, reads GAGVSQSPRYKVTKRGQDVALRCDPISGHVSLYWYRQALGQGPEFLTYFNYEAQQDKSGLPNDRFSAERPEGSISTLTIQRTEQRDSAMYRCASSPGLENTEAFFGQGTRLTVV.